This TCR beta chain came from a study of blood T cells in healthy people across ages (dated by TCRdb to the mid-2010s). As for the study more broadly: In model experiments, roughly one uniquely barcoded TCR beta cDNA molecule per two T cells was captured by template switching. For two donors (one aged 18 to 30 and one aged 80 or older), the study analyzed two additional independent replicas of 1 million unique cDNA reads from the same blood draw. The donors were split into four age groups: young (average around 16 years), middle-aged (roughly 42), aged (62) and long-lived (roughly 86). Age-related changes in TCR beta repertoire diversity were measured in the study by deep sequencing normalized with unique cDNA molecular identifiers. To avoid experimental bias, donors of different ages were distributed randomly across sequencing lanes. The paper as a whole reports these results and caveats: A strong correlation was found between observed TCR beta diversity and the percentage of naive T cells measured by flow cytometry. Compared with the aged group, more naive CD4+ T cells, fewer expanded clones and increased TCR diversity were shown by the long-lived group, suggesting age selection. Total diversity estimates from one million sequenced T cells were considered lower bounds and underestimates. The CMV infection status of donors was not known, potentially confounding age-related changes in expanded clonotypes. Observed TCR beta diversity per million T cells fell roughly linearly with age, and a significant reduction was already apparent by age roughly 41. Because profiling used bulk unsorted PBMCs, naive and antigen-experienced compartments could not be compared conclusively.

In its sample, this clonotype was seen a few times. Its antigen is not yet known. The junction departs from the called germline gene at one end, perhaps through a read error. The CDR3 holds 15 amino acids from the cysteine to the phenylalanine. The CDR3 DNA has 45 bases and is translated from base 1. Taken from the germline V gene, the CDR1 and CDR2 loops are SGHRS and YFSETQ. The library relied on 5' RACE. Sequencing instrument: Illumina HiSeq 2500. The second PCR ran for about 7 to 11 cycles and used a J-beta primer mix along with a sample-barcoded 5' primer. A unique molecular identifier was introduced onto each TCR beta cDNA molecule by a template-switch 5' adaptor carrying 12 random nucleotides. Each sample yielded at least 2.5 million CDR3-containing paired-end reads. First-strand cDNA was synthesized from all RNA with the Mint cDNA synthesis kit, primed by a TRBC-specific oligonucleotide. All cDNA was treated with uracil-DNA glycosylase and then went through a first 18-cycle PCR with the universal primers M1SS and BC2_uni_R. Per the source publication's procedure: Normalization of each sample was performed by random selection of 1 million high-quality reads, each carrying a distinct molecular identifier. Reads sharing molecular identifiers were discarded rather than binned into consensus sequences. CDR3 identification, clonotype clustering and error correction used MiTCR with a Q25 quality threshold and the strictest error-elimination algorithm. Lower-bound total TCR beta diversity was estimated with a nonparametric unseen species model using Euler transformation. In TCRdb, the public reads were trimmed at Q25 with fastp and aligned with MiXCR, with productive beta chains retained. Each CDR3 protein gets just one entry, which takes the most common genes and DNA from the rows behind it. The authors' filters were not applied to this entry. This sample holds over a million distinct CDR3 sequences; 35% to 45% were observed only once. The top ten clones comprise 7.9% of the sample.

Donors were a few dozen systemically healthy Caucasian individuals from Russia aged roughly 6 to 90 years. Each donor gave about 10 milliliters of peripheral blood, drawn into EDTA-treated Vacutainer tubes. Ficoll-Paque density-gradient centrifugation was used to isolate PBMCs, with at least 6 million obtained per sample. Total RNA, at least 5 micrograms per sample, was extracted from PBMCs with Trizol reagent. Naive CD45RAhigh/CD27high T cell percentages were measured by flow cytometry on a PBMC aliquot from every donor. The chain uses TRBV5-1 and TRBJ2-1; TRBD1 is a weak D gene call, 5 bases matching. This clonotype originated in a woman aged 18 to 35 in good health. Sequences were obtained from blood. The DNA reads TGCGCCAGTGGCAGGGCTGTAAGCTCCTACATTGAGCAGTTCTTC. Protein translation: CASGRAVSSYIEQFF.